The TCR beta chain under discussion was sequenced for a study of shared clonotypes between healthy human individuals. Remarks on this clone: The antigen is unknown.

The authors split each subset's genomic DNA evenly across several immunoSEQ plates. The sorted-subset replicate PCRs were given around 200 ng DNA, which is some 29,000 T cell genomes. Sequencing used immunoSEQ multiplex PCR; TCRdb keeps in-frame clones, though not all of them. The table shows about 1 million clones, with about 75% occurring only once. Germline V gene data show CDR1 as MGHRA and CDR2 as YSYEKL. The CDR3 consists of 15 residues. Trimming removed 4 bases at V and 4 bases at J, with 13 bases between. The study's findings and limits: Some naive CD4 clonotypes, 5% to 5.5%, turned up in common across several donors.

This TCR was sampled from a man between 18 and 29 years old in good health. The sequenced material came from memory CD4+ T cells sorted from blood. Subset denoted: CD45RA-negative fraction. The V and J genes are TRBV4-1 and TRBJ1-4, with a possible D match to TRBD1 (5 bases). In DNA, the CDR3 is TGCGCCAGCAGCCGGACAAGTGCCTTTAATGAAAAACTGTTTTTT. Encoded protein: CASSRTSAFNEKLFF.